A selection of T cell receptor beta chains follows, all from one sample in a study of T cell repertoires in cytomegalovirus infection. TCRdb re-called the reads through MiXCR, storing one row per CDR3 protein. The profile covers roughly 250,000 distinct CDR3 sequences, with approximately 13% appearing a single time and around 1.6% taken by the ten largest. Specimen: PBMCs. These receptors all stem from a human donor in good health (CMV status not recorded). Some clones in this sample may be carry-over from other donors' samples. Both conserved end residues are part of each CDR3. D genes are given only for firm matches. Part of the rows lack a size; the others show once, few, many or a class for expanded clones.

j_call clone_size v_call d_call cdr3_nt cdr3_aa
TRBJ2-1 many TRBV7-7 TRBD2 TGTGCCAGCAGTCCCATACGGGGCGGGAGTGATGAGCAGTTCTTC CASSPIRGGSDEQFF
TRBJ1-3 many TRBV2 - TGTGCCAGCAACTACCTAGGGGCTGGAAACACCATATATTTT CASNYLGAGNTIYF
TRBJ1-1 - TRBV28 - TGTGCCAGCAGTTTAAAAAGGGGGTGGACTGAAGCTTTCTTT CASSLKRGWTEAFF
TRBJ1-1 - TRBV18 - TGTGCCAGCTCACCACGGCAGACTAAGAACACTGAAGCTTTCTTT CASSPRQTKNTEAFF
TRBJ1-1 - TRBV7-2 - TGTGCCAGCAGCTTAGTTGGGGGGTCGAACACTGATGCTTTCTTT CASSLVGGSNTDAFF
TRBJ1-5 many TRBV12-3/TRBV12-4 - TGTGCCAGCAGTTTATTCAGGGAGGGCAATCAGCCCCAGCATTTT CASSLFREGNQPQHF
TRBJ1-1 many TRBV7-2 TRBD1 TGTGCCAGCAGCGCGAGGGACAGGATGAACACTGAAGCTTTCTTT CASSARDRMNTEAFF
TRBJ2-2 - TRBV5-1 TRBD2 TGCGCCAGCAGCTTGTCGGGAGGGTACACCGGGGAGCTGTTTTTT CASSLSGGYTGELFF
TRBJ2-7 few TRBV29-1 - TGCAGCGCGGCAACAGGGGGGGTTTACGAGCAGTACTTC CSAATGGVYEQYF
TRBJ2-1 - TRBV6-5 - TGTGCCAGCAGTCAGTCTTACGGGCAGTTCTTC CASSQSYGQFF